This record looks at one T cell receptor (beta chain) sequence and its context. The record originates from a study of cytomegalovirus exposure and HLA in healthy donors. Across the whole study: Samples from HLA-typed donors yielded about 80 million unique TCRs in an early data release.

The PCR used 60 Vbeta and 13 Jbeta primers. Assay: immunoSEQ multiplex PCR; the TCRdb copy retains only in-frame clones and omits some. The sample carries hundreds of thousands of clones, roughly 70% recorded once. Per germline, CDR1 MDHEN and CDR2 SYDVKM. CDR3 length equals 16 residues. J was trimmed by 7 bases and V by 5 bases; bases with no gene match: 10. Sequencing used PBMCs. This TCR derives from a female donor in good health and CMV-seronegative. The chain uses TRBV28 and TRBJ2-3; 12 nucleotides match TRBD2. CDR3 sequence: CASSLPGLAGLHTQYF. In nucleotides, the CDR3 is TGTGCCAGCAGTCTCCCAGGACTAGCGGGGCTACATACGCAGTATTTT.